These T cell receptor beta chains were read from a single sample in a study of blood T cell repertoires in COVID-19. Clones were read by immunoSEQ multiplex PCR, and TCRdb kept only the in-frame ones, dropping some. Of 450,000 or so clones listed, 70% to 90% are singletons. The sample taken for sequencing was peripheral blood. All receptors come from a woman aged 40 to 55 with COVID-19, enrolled during active disease. CDR3s include the opening cysteine and the closing phenylalanine or tryptophan. A D gene is named only where the DNA matches it firmly. Clone size appears in some rows only: once, few, many, or a class for an expanded clone.

J | D | V | size | DNA | CDR3
TRBJ2-1 | TRBD1 | TRBV19 | - | TGTGCCAGTAGTAGCGACAGGGCTTGGGTTCGAGAGCAGTTCTTC | CASSSDRAWVREQFF
TRBJ1-4 | TRBD1 | TRBV28 | - | TGTGCCAGCAGTATAACAGGGGGCGCATCCAAGGAAAAACTGTTTTTT | CASSITGGASKEKLFF
TRBJ1-1 | - | TRBV13 | - | TGTGCCAGCAGCCTACCCACCCGGCAGGGTGGAACTGAAGCTTTCTTT | CASSLPTRQGGTEAFF
TRBJ2-6 | TRBD2 | TRBV25-1 | - | TGTGCCAGCTCTGGGGGGGAGCCTTTCTCTGGGGCCAACGTCCTGACTTTC | CASSGGEPFSGANVLTF
TRBJ1-1 | - | TRBV5-1 | - | TGCGCCAGCGGAACGCGTACAGGGTTGAACACTGAAGCTTTCTTT | CASGTRTGLNTEAFF
TRBJ1-5 | TRBD1 | TRBV7-8 | - | TGTGCCAGCAGCTTAGCGAAGACAGGGCTACTGAAGAATCAGCCCCAGCATTTT | CASSLAKTGLLKNQPQHF
TRBJ2-7 | - | TRBV2 | - | TGTGCCATCCTGGAGTGGAAGTGGCAGGGCCTGCCGACCTACGAGCAGTACTTC | CAILEWKWQGLPTYEQYF
TRBJ1-1 | - | TRBV6-1 | - | TGTGCCAGCAGTGAAGATGGGAGGGACACTGAAGCTTTCTTT | CASSEDGRDTEAFF
TRBJ1-1 | - | TRBV6-5 | - | TGTGCCAGCAGTCGGGACACTCTAAACACTGAAGCTTTCTTT | CASSRDTLNTEAFF
TRBJ1-6 | - | TRBV18 | - | TGTGCCAGCTCGCCAGCGTCGGGGAGTTCTTCACCCCTCCACTTT | CASSPASGSSSPLHF
TRBJ1-1 | - | TRBV29-1 | - | TGCAGCGCCGGGAACTTACTCGGCGGGAACACTGAAGCTTTCTTT | CSAGNLLGGNTEAFF
TRBJ1-3 | - | TRBV18 | once | TGTGCCAGCTCACAGTTGGGACAAGGGTCCCTCTCTGGAAACACCATATATTTT | CASSQLGQGSLSGNTIYF
TRBJ2-7 | TRBD1 | TRBV19 | - | TGTGCCAGTGCACAGGGGGCTTCCTACGAGCAGTACTTC | CASAQGASYEQYF
TRBJ1-2 | TRBD1 | TRBV9 | - | TGTGCCAGCAGCCCGGGACAGGGACCCTATGGCTACACCTTC | CASSPGQGPYGYTF
TRBJ2-1 | - | TRBV9 | - | TGTGCCAGCAGCGTAGATATTTGGGGAGATTCCTACAATGAGCAGTTCTTC | CASSVDIWGDSYNEQFF
TRBJ2-3 | - | TRBV19 | - | TGTGCCAGTAGTATGGGCAGGGGGGTACCGGCAGATACGCAGTATTTT | CASSMGRGVPADTQYF
TRBJ2-7 | - | TRBV6-1 | - | TGTGCCAGCAGTGAAGCCAGAGGGGGCGAGCAGTACTTC | CASSEARGGEQYF
TRBJ1-2 | - | TRBV12-5 | - | TGTGCTAGTGGTTTGGTACGGGGGGCTGGCTATGGCTACACCTTC | CASGLVRGAGYGYTF
TRBJ2-7 | - | TRBV7-2 | - | TGTGCCAGCAGCCGTGACAGATTCTCCTACGAGCAGTACTTC | CASSRDRFSYEQYF
TRBJ1-1 | - | TRBV7-2 | - | TGTGCCAGCAGCTCAGACCCCCCCCGCAGGGCTTTCTTT | CASSSDPPRRAFF
TRBJ2-2 | TRBD1 | TRBV7-2 | - | TGTGCCAGCGTAAACCGGGACAGCCGCATTACGAACACCGGGGAGCTGTTTTTT | CASVNRDSRITNTGELFF
TRBJ2-1 | TRBD2 | TRBV6-1 | - | TGTGCCAGCAGTGAAAAACTAGCGGGGGCCACAACGGGTGCGAATGAGCAGTTCTTC | CASSEKLAGATTGANEQFF
TRBJ1-3 | - | TRBV4-3 | - | TGCGCCAGCAGCCAATATCGAAGCTTCTCTGGAAACACCATATATTTT | CASSQYRSFSGNTIYF
TRBJ2-1 | - | TRBV5-1 | once | TGCGCCAGCAGCTTGATCCCGGACAGTCGCGATGCCAATGAGCAGTTCTTC | CASSLIPDSRDANEQFF
TRBJ1-5 | - | TRBV7-4 | once | TGTGCCAGCAGGACCGAGGGGGGGCTACGACAGCCCCAGCATTTT | CASRTEGGLRQPQHF
TRBJ2-7 | TRBD2 | TRBV27 | - | TGTGCCAGCAGTCCCCATTTTGCGGGAGAGGGGAACGAGCAGTACTTC | CASSPHFAGEGNEQYF
TRBJ2-1 | TRBD2 | TRBV11-3 | - | TGTGCCAGCAGCGCGACTAGCGGGGGTAGCTCCTACAATGAGCAGTTCTTC | CASSATSGGSSYNEQFF
TRBJ1-5 | - | TRBV4-3 | - | TGCGCCAGCAGCCAAGATCGCCTAAATCAGCCCCAGCATTTT | CASSQDRLNQPQHF
TRBJ2-1 | TRBD2 | TRBV6-6 | - | TGTGCCAGCAGCCCCCGCCAACTAGCGGGGGGGGGTGCGGGATACAATGAGCAGTTCTTC | CASSPRQLAGGGAGYNEQFF
TRBJ2-5 | - | TRBV2 | - | TGTGCCAGCATCCCGGGAAGCCAAGAGACCCAGTACTTC | CASIPGSQETQYF
TRBJ2-1 | TRBD2 | TRBV4-3 | - | TGCGCCAGCAGCCAAGATTGGGACTACCTCTACAATGAGCAGTTCTTC | CASSQDWDYLYNEQFF
TRBJ2-2 | - | TRBV7-2 | once | TGTGCCAGCAGCCCCCGGGTGGTCCTCACCGGGGAGCTGTTTTTT | CASSPRVVLTGELFF
TRBJ1-2 | - | TRBV13 | - | TGTGCCAGCAGCTTTCCCTCAGGGGTCAGTGGCTACACCTTC | CASSFPSGVSGYTF
TRBJ2-7 | TRBD2 | TRBV11-2 | - | TGTGCCAGCAGCTTAAGGGGCACTAGCGGGAGCCTCGAGGGTGAGCAGTACTTC | CASSLRGTSGSLEGEQYF
TRBJ1-6 | TRBD1 | TRBV3-1/TRBV3-2 | few | TGTGCCAGCAGCAGCCGGGACAGGAATTCACCCCTCCACTTT | CASSSRDRNSPLHF
TRBJ1-2 | TRBD1 | TRBV7-9 | - | TGTGCCAGCAGCTTGGGACAGGGGAATGGCTACACCTTC | CASSLGQGNGYTF
TRBJ2-7 | TRBD1 | TRBV5-5 | - | TGTGCCAGCAGCTCCCGGACAGGCTACTCCTACGAGCAGTACTTC | CASSSRTGYSYEQYF
TRBJ2-1 | TRBD2 | TRBV7-2 | - | TGTGCCAGCAGCTTAGTAGCGGGGTTAAACAATGAGCAGTTCTTC | CASSLVAGLNNEQFF
TRBJ1-1 | - | TRBV7-2 | once | TGTGCCAGCAGCTTTACAGGGTCTCCTTTCTTT | CASSFTGSPFF
TRBJ2-1 | TRBD1 | TRBV18 | - | TGTGCCAGCTCACTTACAGGGGACAATGAGCAGTTCTTC | CASSLTGDNEQFF
TRBJ1-1 | - | TRBV5-1 | - | TGCGCCAGCCGAAGGGGGACGGACACTGAAGCTTTCTTT | CASRRGTDTEAFF
TRBJ2-7 | - | TRBV5-5 | - | TGTGCCAGCAGCTTGGGCAGGCCAACCTACGAGCAGTACTTC | CASSLGRPTYEQYF
TRBJ2-7 | - | TRBV5-1 | once | TGCGCCAGCAGCCTGGCGGGTACACAAAGCTACGAGCAGTACTTC | CASSLAGTQSYEQYF
TRBJ2-1 | - | TRBV7-2 | - | TGTGCCAGCGCACGGACAAACTACAATGAGCAGTTCTTC | CASARTNYNEQFF
TRBJ2-1 | TRBD1 | TRBV9 | - | TGTGCCAGCAGCGCCTACACAGGGGCCAATGAGCAGTTCTTC | CASSAYTGANEQFF
TRBJ1-6 | TRBD1 | TRBV4-3 | once | TGCGCCAGCAGCCAAGTGAACCGGGACAGGGCTTCACCCCTCCACTTT | CASSQVNRDRASPLHF
TRBJ2-1 | - | TRBV7-3 | - | TGTGCCAGCAGCTTAGACTCGGGAGAGTACAATGAGCAGTTCTTC | CASSLDSGEYNEQFF
TRBJ1-6 | TRBD1 | TRBV28 | - | TGTGCCAGCAGTTCGGACAGGGTCACCTATAATTCACCCCTCCACTTT | CASSSDRVTYNSPLHF
TRBJ1-5 | - | TRBV7-2 | - | TGTGCCAGCAGCTTTTCTGCAGGTAGCAATCAGCCCCAGCATTTT | CASSFSAGSNQPQHF
TRBJ2-7 | TRBD1 | TRBV5-1 | - | TGCGCCAGCAGCTCACGACAGGGTGTAGCCTACGAGCAGTACTTC | CASSSRQGVAYEQYF
TRBJ2-2 | - | TRBV19 | - | TGTGCCAGTAGTTTTGTTCGGACAGCCACCGGGGAGCTGTTTTTT | CASSFVRTATGELFF
TRBJ1-4 | - | TRBV27 | - | TGTGCCAGCAGTTTATCACGGGGGGGTAATGAAAAACTGTTTTTT | CASSLSRGGNEKLFF
TRBJ2-2 | TRBD1 | TRBV18 | - | TGTGCCAGCTCAAGGGGGCGCAGCACCGGGGAGCTGTTTTTT | CASSRGRSTGELFF
TRBJ1-6 | - | TRBV6-1 | once | TGTGCCAGCAGTGAAGCGGGGCAGCCAAATTCACCCCTCCACTTT | CASSEAGQPNSPLHF
TRBJ2-7 | TRBD2 | TRBV30 | - | TGTGCCTGTTCCAGCGGGGGGGCGGTGACAGAGTACTTC | CACSSGGAVTEYF
TRBJ1-1 | - | TRBV28 | - | TGTGCCAGCAGTGTTCCCGAGGGCACTGAAGCTTTCTTT | CASSVPEGTEAFF
TRBJ2-5 | TRBD2 | TRBV7-9 | few | TGTGCCAGCAGCCCTAGACTAGCGTCATCGCAAGAGACCCAGTACTTC | CASSPRLASSQETQYF
TRBJ2-7 | TRBD1 | TRBV2 | - | TGTGCCGGTTCCGGGACAGGGATCAACGAGCAGTACTTC | CAGSGTGINEQYF
TRBJ1-2 | - | TRBV7-2 | - | TGTGCCAGCAGCCTCGATACAGGGCGCGGCTACACCTTC | CASSLDTGRGYTF